This T cell receptor beta chain comes out of a study of control samples from healthy donors and cancer patients (dated by TCRdb to the early 2020s). The germline V gene yields LGHNA for CDR1 and YNFKEQ for CDR2. Deletion took 0 bases off V and 0 bases off J, with a span of 9 bases between the germline ends. The CDR3 runs 16 residues from the cysteine to the phenylalanine. Kept here is only the CDR3 DNA, which spans 48 bases and is read in frame from base 1. On this clone itself: This receptor's antigen is unknown. Base qualities are missing; no much larger clone stands one base away.

The library was prepared using the immunoSEQ multiplex PCR assay. As stored in TCRdb, this immuneACCESS dataset retains in-frame rearrangements with V and J assigned. A fraction of the clones does not appear; measured against another copy, unresolved V genes explain less than half of the discrepancy, and the remainder lacks a known reason. The sample records roughly 190,000 clones, roughly 89% of which are singletons. The biggest ten clones account for approximately 1.4% of the sample. The clonotype was recovered from a woman under 40 in good health. This sequence uses TRBV4-2 and TRBJ2-4, and perhaps TRBD1 as D gene, on 5 matching bases. Material for sequencing was blood. The CDR3 reads as follows: CASSQDGAAAKNIQYF. The nucleotide sequence is TGTGCCAGCAGCCAAGATGGGGCTGCAGCCAAAAACATTCAGTACTTC.